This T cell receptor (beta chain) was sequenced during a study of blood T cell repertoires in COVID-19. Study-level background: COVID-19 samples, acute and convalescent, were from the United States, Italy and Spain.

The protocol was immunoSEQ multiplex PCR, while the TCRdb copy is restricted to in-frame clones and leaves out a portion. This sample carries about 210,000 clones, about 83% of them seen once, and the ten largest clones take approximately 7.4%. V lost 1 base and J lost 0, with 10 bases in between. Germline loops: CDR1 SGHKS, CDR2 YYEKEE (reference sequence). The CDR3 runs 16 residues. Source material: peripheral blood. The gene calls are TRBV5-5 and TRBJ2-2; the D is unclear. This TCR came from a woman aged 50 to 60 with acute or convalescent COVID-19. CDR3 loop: CASSLIPSANTGELFF. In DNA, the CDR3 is TGTGCCAGCAGCTTGATTCCCTCGGCGAACACCGGGGAGCTGTTTTTT.